The 24 T cell receptor beta chains below all came from one sample that was sequenced in a study of blood T cell repertoires in COVID-19 (TCRdb year 2020). The method was the immunoSEQ multiplex PCR assay. TCRdb took over this immuneACCESS table, retaining in-frame rearrangements with V and J assigned. Such tables are incomplete; in checked studies, under half of the missing clones stem from an unresolved V gene, and the remainder is unexplained. The sample contains 130,000 to 150,000 clones, roughly 84% of them found a single time. The ten most abundant clones make up about 5.8% of the sample. Material for sequencing was PBMCs or T cells enriched from blood (not recorded which). The receptors shown here come from a woman aged 50 to 65 who had been exposed to COVID-19.

The V gene is TRBV5-4, the J gene TRBJ2-7; 7 bases agree with TRBD1. V dropped 2 bases and J dropped 6; count of bases not matched to a gene: 5. Germline-derived CDR1 and CDR2 are SGHNT and YYREEE (reference sequence). The CDR3 is made up of 13 amino acids. The DNA of the CDR3 is TGTGCCAGCAGCTTTCCCGACAGGGTCGAGCAGTACTTC. As protein: CASSFPDRVEQYF.

The chain uses TRBV5-8 and TRBJ2-1; 7 nucleotides agree with TRBD2. The V gene's germline CDR1 is SGHTS and CDR2 YDEGEE. This CDR3 has 15 amino acids. Unmatched junction bases numbered 3, after V lost 3 bases and J lost 0 bases. CDR3 coding DNA: TGTGCCAGCAGCTCCCTAGCGGTCTCCTACAATGAGCAGTTCTTC. Its protein is CASSSLAVSYNEQFF. The full variable domain, with the rest looked up from reference TRBV5-8 and TRBJ2-1, is EAGVTQSPTHLIKTRGQQATLRCSPISGHTSVYWYQQALGLGLQFLLWYDEGEERNRGNFPPRFSGRQFPNYSSELNVNALELEDSALYLCASSSLAVSYNEQFFGPGTRLTVL.

The chain employs TRBV5-1 and TRBJ2-1, with 14 bases that match TRBD2. The CDR3 runs 15 residues. Trimming took 4 bases from V and 10 from J; bases not matched to a gene: 7. In germline, CDR1 is SGHRS, CDR2 YFSETQ. CDR3: CASSPGLAGAGEQFF. DNA for the CDR3: TGCGCCAGCAGCCCGGGACTAGCGGGAGCGGGAGAGCAGTTCTTC. Full variable domain (rest looked up from reference TRBV5-1 and TRBJ2-1): KAGVTQTPRYLIKTRGQQVTLSCSPISGHRSVSWYQQTPGQGLQFLFEYFSETQRNKGNFPGRFSGRQFSNSRSEMNVSTLELGDSALYLCASSPGLAGAGEQFFGPGTRLTVL.

As DNA, the CDR3 is TGTGCCAGCAGGGGGGCAGGGGACTACGAGCAGTACTTC. As protein: CASRGAGDYEQYF. The rearrangement joins TRBV27 to TRBJ2-7; TRBD1 might be the D (6 bases). Germline lookup yields CDR1 MNHEY and CDR2 SMNVEV (reference sequence). V was pared by 6 bases and J by 3 bases, with 12 bases between. CDR3 length equals 13 residues.

Worth noting for this clone: This CDR3 is also generated by other DNA sequences in the sample. The gene calls are TRBV18 and TRBJ2-7; the match to TRBD1 covers 8 bases. The CDR3 is 15 residues long. J was trimmed by 5 bases and V by 3 bases; bases with no gene match: 9. CDR1 is KGHSH and CDR2 is LQKENI in the germline V gene. The CDR3 reads CASSPLGQGGHEQYF. DNA of the CDR3: TGTGCCAGCTCACCCCTAGGACAGGGAGGTCACGAGCAGTACTTC.

This clone was counted a single time. The V and J genes are TRBV6-4 and TRBJ1-2, with a possible D match to TRBD1 (5 bases). The CDR3 loop spans 14 amino acids. CDR1 and CDR2 (germline): MRHNA, SNTAGT. V was trimmed by 6 bases and J by 7 bases, leaving 18 bases between them. The CDR3 reads CASSLPGRVSGYTF. CDR3 coding DNA: TGTGCCAGCAGCCTTCCAGGGAGGGTTAGTGGCTACACCTTC.

This chain connects TRBV7-9 to TRBJ2-5; D unclear. The CDR3 totals 11 residues. V was trimmed by 4 bases and J by 4 bases, leaving 4 bases between them. CDR1 is SEHNR, CDR2 FQNEAQ, per germline (reference sequence). As DNA, the CDR3 is TGTGCCAGCAGCTCCTTAGAGACCCAGTACTTC. Its translation: CASSSLETQYF.

The CDR3 nucleotides read TGCGCCAGCAGCCTGTCCAGGGGGCAGCCCCAGCATTTT. This sequence encodes CASSLSRGQPQHF. The chain employs TRBV10-2 and TRBJ1-5, with 7 positions matching TRBD1. Unmatched junction bases numbered 6, after V lost 6 bases and J lost 7 bases. The CDR3 length is 13 residues. Looked up from germline, CDR1 is WSHSY and CDR2 is SAAADI.

The chain couples TRBV23-1 to TRBJ1-1, with 7 bases fitting TRBD1. TRBV23-1 is assigned to the ORF class and has an uncertain function. J was trimmed by 5 bases and V by 2 bases; bases with no gene match: 8. CDR3 length: 15 amino acids. In DNA, the CDR3 is TGCGCCAGCAGTCAAGAAACAGGGGAGGAGACTGAAGCTTTCTTT. Amino acids: CASSQETGEETEAFF.

The chain joins TRBV9 to TRBJ1-1, with 11 bases aligning to TRBD1. The CDR3 extends over 18 amino acids. Germline V gene sequence: CDR1 SGDLS, CDR2 YYNGEE. Germline trimming cut 0 bases from V and 5 bases from J; bases unmatched to any gene: 12. The CDR3 sequence is CASSVDPGTGGILTEAFF. In DNA, the CDR3 is TGTGCCAGCAGCGTAGATCCCGGGACAGGGGGGATTTTGACTGAAGCTTTCTTT.

The chain carries TRBV28 and TRBJ2-2; D perhaps matches TRBD1 (5 bases). Trimming pared 5 bases from V and 5 bases from J, leaving 9 bases between. The CDR3 is 13 amino acids. Germline CDR1 reads MDHEN; CDR2 reads SYDVKM. The CDR3 loop is CASSPQGTGELFF. The CDR3 DNA follows: TGTGCCAGCAGTCCCCAGGGTACCGGGGAGCTGTTTTTT.

J is TRBJ1-1 and V is TRBV3-1 (or the pseudogene TRBV3-2), with 7 bases identical to TRBD1. The CDR3 is 15 residues long. V trimming: 4 bases; J trimming: 3 bases; junction bases outside the gene matches: 8. Germline CDR1 is LGHDT and CDR2 is YNNKEL (reference sequence). CDR3 bases: TGTGCCAGCAGCCCAGCCACAGGGGTTTACACTGAAGCTTTCTTT. It yields the protein CASSPATGVYTEAFF.

The chain carries TRBV27 and TRBJ1-2, with 9 bases aligning to TRBD1. Germline V gene sequence: CDR1 MNHEY, CDR2 SMNVEV (reference sequence). J gave up 3 bases and V 5 bases, and 7 bases lay outside the gene matches. The CDR3 is 15 amino acids. The CDR3 loop is CASSRTGVNYYGYTF. In DNA, the CDR3 is TGTGCCAGCAGTCGGACAGGGGTTAATTACTATGGCTACACCTTC.

The chain carries TRBV5-4 and TRBJ1-2, with 9 bases that match TRBD1. Per germline, CDR1 SGHNT and CDR2 YYREEE (reference sequence). The junction had 7 bases not matched to a gene; V was cut back by 7 bases and J by 0 bases. The CDR3 has 15 amino acids. The CDR3 protein is CASGPTGGANYGYTF. CDR3 coding DNA: TGTGCCAGCGGACCGACAGGGGGTGCTAACTATGGCTACACCTTC.

The CDR3 spells CASSQGDSNQPQHF. The DNA of the CDR3 is TGTGCCAGCAGCCAAGGAGATTCCAATCAGCCCCAGCATTTT. The chain has TRBV4-2 and TRBJ1-5, with unresolved D. V lost 1 base and J lost 3, with 7 bases in between. The CDR3 sequence is 14 residues long. Germline V gene lookup returns CDR1 LGHNA and CDR2 YNFKEQ.

In DNA, the CDR3 is TGTGCCAGCAGTTACGTCCACATACCTTATGGCTACACCTTC. It specifies CASSYVHIPYGYTF. This sequence joins TRBV6-2 or TRBV6-3 and TRBJ1-2; D gene unclear. The CDR3 sequence is 14 residues long. The V end lost 2 bases, the J end lost 5 bases, and 12 bases lay between the germline ends. Germline loops: CDR1 MNHEY, CDR2 SVGEGT.

The chain carries TRBV6-2 or TRBV6-3 and TRBJ2-1; 7 nucleotides match TRBD2. The V segment lost 0 bases and the J segment 0 bases; nucleotides outside the gene matches: 5. The CDR3 covers 17 residues. Germline V gene data show CDR1 as MNHEY and CDR2 as SVGEGT. The CDR3 region is CASSYSGRGSSYNEQFF. The CDR3 nucleotides read TGTGCCAGCAGTTACTCCGGGCGGGGGAGCTCCTACAATGAGCAGTTCTTC.

This sequence joins TRBV12-3 or TRBV12-4 and TRBJ1-1; no clear D. V was shortened by 2 bases and J by 11 bases, with 9 bases between the two germline ends. There are 11 residues in the CDR3. The CDR3 nucleotides are TGTGCCAGCAGTTTATCCCCCGTGGCTTTCTTT. This translates into CASSLSPVAFF.

The chain has TRBV9 and TRBJ2-1, with 11 bases aligning to TRBD2. The CDR3 has 21 amino acids. V lost 4 bases and J lost 5; bases outside the gene matches: 23. CDR1 and CDR2 (germline): SGDLS, YYNGEE. CDR3 in DNA: TGTGCCAGCAGCCCGCGCGTTCGGGGACTAGCGGTCGACACCGGAAACAATGAGCAGTTCTTC. Its translation is CASSPRVRGLAVDTGNNEQFF.

The chain links TRBV7-2 to TRBJ1-4; TRBD1 agrees at 7 bases. Germline values: CDR1 SGHTA, CDR2 FQGNSA. Trimming took 4 bases from V and 7 from J; bases not matched to a gene: 6. The CDR3 has 14 amino acids. The CDR3 loop is CASSSRQGGEKLFF. CDR3 in DNA: TGTGCCAGCAGCTCGAGACAGGGCGGTGAAAAACTGTTTTTT.

This clone was seen a few times. The chain links TRBV6-5 to TRBJ2-1; 10 bases line up with TRBD1. V was clipped by 2 bases and J by 12 bases; unmatched bases: 10. CDR3 length equals 15 residues. Germline CDR1 and CDR2: MNHEY and SVGAGI. The CDR3 sequence is CASSYQTPGQGRQFF. The CDR3 DNA reads as TGTGCCAGCAGTTACCAAACTCCGGGACAGGGGAGGCAGTTCTTC.

This chain links TRBV5-4 with TRBJ2-5; 12 bases map to TRBD2. The CDR3 contains 18 residues. The V segment lost 6 bases and the J segment 4 bases; nucleotides outside the gene matches: 16. Germline V gene lookup returns CDR1 SGHNT and CDR2 YYREEE (reference sequence). The CDR3 loop is CASTPGGLAGGPRETQYF. Here the CDR3 DNA reads TGTGCCAGCACCCCCGGGGGGCTAGCGGGGGGGCCTAGAGAGACCCAGTACTTC.

This clone was detected once. V usage is TRBV5-5 and J usage is TRBJ1-3, with no clear D. V shed 0 bases and J shed 0 bases, with 13 bases lying between them. In germline, CDR1 is SGHKS, CDR2 YYEKEE (reference sequence). CDR3 length: 17 amino acids. CDR3 sequence: CASSLVDPRSSGNTIYF. The CDR3 DNA reads as TGTGCCAGCAGCTTGGTAGACCCCCGGAGCTCTGGAAACACCATATATTTT.

V and J are TRBV2 and TRBJ2-3, with 8 nucleotides matching TRBD2. The CDR3 is 14 amino acids. Germline CDR1 SNHLY, CDR2 FYNNEI. Trimming cost V 6 bases and J 6 bases; bases outside gene matches: 8. The CDR3 loop is CASRDGGARDTQYF. CDR3 sequence (DNA): TGTGCCAGCAGAGACGGGGGGGCCCGGGATACGCAGTATTTT.